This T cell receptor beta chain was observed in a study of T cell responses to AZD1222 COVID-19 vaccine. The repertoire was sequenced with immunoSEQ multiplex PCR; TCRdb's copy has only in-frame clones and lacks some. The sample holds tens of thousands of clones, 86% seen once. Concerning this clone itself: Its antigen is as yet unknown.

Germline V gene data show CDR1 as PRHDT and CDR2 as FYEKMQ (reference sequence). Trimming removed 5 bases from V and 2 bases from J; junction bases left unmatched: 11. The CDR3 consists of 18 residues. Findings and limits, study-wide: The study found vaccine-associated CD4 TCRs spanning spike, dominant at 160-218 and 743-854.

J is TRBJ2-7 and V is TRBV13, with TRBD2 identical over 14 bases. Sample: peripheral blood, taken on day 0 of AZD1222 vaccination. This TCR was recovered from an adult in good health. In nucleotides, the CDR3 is TGTGCCAGCAGCATCAACGGACTAGCGGGGGGCTTGGCCTACGAGCAGTACTTC. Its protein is CASSINGLAGGLAYEQYF.